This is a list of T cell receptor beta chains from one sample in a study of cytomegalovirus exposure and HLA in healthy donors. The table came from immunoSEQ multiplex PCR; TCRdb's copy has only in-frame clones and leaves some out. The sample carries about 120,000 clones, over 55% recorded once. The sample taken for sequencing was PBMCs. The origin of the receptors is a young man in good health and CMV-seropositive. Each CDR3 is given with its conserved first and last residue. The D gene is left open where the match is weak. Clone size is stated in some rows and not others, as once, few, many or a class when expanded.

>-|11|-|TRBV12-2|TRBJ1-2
CASRSLCGYTF
TGTGCAAGTCGTTCCTTATGTGGCTACACCTTC
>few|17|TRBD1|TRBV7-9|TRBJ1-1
CASSFNRDRGHYTEAFF
TGTGCCAGCAGCTTCAACCGGGACAGGGGGCATTACACTGAAGCTTTCTTT
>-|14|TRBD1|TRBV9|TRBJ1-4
CASSAGGTVEKLFF
TGTGCCAGCAGCGCTGGGGGGACAGTTGAAAAACTGTTTTTT
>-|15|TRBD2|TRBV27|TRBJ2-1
CASSLTGGSYNEQFF
TGTGCCAGCAGTTTAACCGGGGGGTCCTACAATGAGCAGTTCTTC
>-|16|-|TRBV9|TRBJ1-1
CASSVVSGVVNTEAFF
TGTGCCAGCAGCGTAGTAAGCGGGGTGGTAAACACTGAAGCTTTCTTT
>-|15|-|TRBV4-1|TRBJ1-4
CASSQVDRRNEKLFF
TGCGCCAGCAGCCAAGTGGACAGAAGAAATGAAAAACTGTTTTTT
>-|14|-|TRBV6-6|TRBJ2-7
CASSEVNRDYEQYF
TGTGCCAGCAGCGAAGTTAACAGGGACTACGAGCAGTACTTC
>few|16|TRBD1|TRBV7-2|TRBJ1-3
CASSLGRQGSGNTIYF
TGTGCCAGCAGCTTAGGTCGACAGGGATCGGGAAACACCATATATTTT
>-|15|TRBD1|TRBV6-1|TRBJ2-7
CASSEWTGGRYEQYF
TGTGCCAGCAGTGAATGGACAGGGGGCCGGTACGAGCAGTACTTC
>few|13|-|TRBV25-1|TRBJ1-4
CASSPPEASELFF
TGTGCCAGCAGTCCCCCAGAGGCGTCAGAACTGTTTTTT
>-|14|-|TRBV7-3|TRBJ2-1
CASSLSRAANEQFF
TGTGCCAGCAGCTTATCCAGGGCCGCCAATGAGCAGTTCTTC
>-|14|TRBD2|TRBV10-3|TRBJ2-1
CAISPSSGGAVQFF
TGTGCCATCAGTCCCTCGTCCGGGGGGGCGGTACAGTTCTTC
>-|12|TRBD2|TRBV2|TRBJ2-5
CATDSGAETQYF
TGTGCCACGGATAGCGGGGCGGAGACCCAGTACTTC
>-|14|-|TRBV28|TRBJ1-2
CASSFRDTLYGYTF
TGTGCCAGCAGTTTTCGGGACACCCTCTATGGCTACACCTTC
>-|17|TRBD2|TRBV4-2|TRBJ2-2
CASSPVSGGGYTGELFF
TGTGCCAGCAGCCCTGTCAGCGGGGGGGGTTATACCGGGGAGCTGTTTTTT
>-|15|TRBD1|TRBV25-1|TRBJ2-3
CASSDPTGVPDTQYF
TGTGCCAGCAGCGATCCAACAGGGGTCCCGGATACGCAGTATTTT
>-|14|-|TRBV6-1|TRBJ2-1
CASSGVFSYNEQFF
TGTGCCAGCAGCGGAGTATTCTCCTACAATGAGCAGTTCTTC